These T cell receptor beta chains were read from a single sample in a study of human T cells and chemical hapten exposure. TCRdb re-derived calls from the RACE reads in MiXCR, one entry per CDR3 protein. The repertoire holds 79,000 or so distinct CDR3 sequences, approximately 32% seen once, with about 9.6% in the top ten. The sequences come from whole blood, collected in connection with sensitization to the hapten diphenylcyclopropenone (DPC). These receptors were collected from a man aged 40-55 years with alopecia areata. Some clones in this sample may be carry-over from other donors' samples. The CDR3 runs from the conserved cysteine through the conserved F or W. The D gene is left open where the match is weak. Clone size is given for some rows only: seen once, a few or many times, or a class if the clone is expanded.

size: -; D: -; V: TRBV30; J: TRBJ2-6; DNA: TGTGCCTGGACTAAATCTGGGGCCAACGTCCTGACTTTC; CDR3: CAWTKSGANVLTF
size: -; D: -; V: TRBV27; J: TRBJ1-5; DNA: TGTGCCAGCAGTTTCGTTGGGGGAAATCAGCCCCAGCATTTT; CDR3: CASSFVGGNQPQHF
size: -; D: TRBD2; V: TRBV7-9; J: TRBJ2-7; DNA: TGTGCCAGCAGCGGGGGACTAGCGGGAGACTACGAGCAGTACTTC; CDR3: CASSGGLAGDYEQYF
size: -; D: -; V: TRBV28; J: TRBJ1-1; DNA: TGTGCCACACGAGGGGGACTGGGACAAATCACTGAAGCTTTCTTT; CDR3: CATRGGLGQITEAFF
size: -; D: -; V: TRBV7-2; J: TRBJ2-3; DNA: TGTGCCAGCAGCTTAGCTAGTAAGGGCACAGATACGCAGTATTTT; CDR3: CASSLASKGTDTQYF
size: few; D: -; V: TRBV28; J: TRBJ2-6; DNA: TGTGCCAGCAGTCCCGGAGCTGGGGCCAACGTCCTGACTTTC; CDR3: CASSPGAGANVLTF
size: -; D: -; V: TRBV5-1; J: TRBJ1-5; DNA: TGCGCCAGCAGCTTGGATCCTACAGGGCCCCAGCATTTT; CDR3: CASSLDPTGPQHF
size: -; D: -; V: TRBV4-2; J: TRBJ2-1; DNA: TGTGCCAGCAGCCAGGCCCTCGGACCGACTGAGCAGTTCTTC; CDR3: CASSQALGPTEQFF
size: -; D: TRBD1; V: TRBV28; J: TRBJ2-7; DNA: TGTGCCAGCAGAACGGGACAGTCTCCGTACGAGCAGTACTTC; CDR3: CASRTGQSPYEQYF
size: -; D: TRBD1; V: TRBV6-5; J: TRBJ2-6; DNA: TGTGCCAGCAGTCCCTTTAAGCCGGGACAGGGGTTATCTGGGGCCAACGTCCTGACTTTC; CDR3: CASSPFKPGQGLSGANVLTF
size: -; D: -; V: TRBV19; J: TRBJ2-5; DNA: TGTGCCAGTACCCCGAGGGGGACGAGCGAAGAGACCCAGTACTTC; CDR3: CASTPRGTSEETQYF
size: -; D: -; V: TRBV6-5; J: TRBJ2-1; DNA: TGTGCCAGCAGGGCATCAAGGGCGGTCTACAATGAGCAGTTCTTC; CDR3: CASRASRAVYNEQFF
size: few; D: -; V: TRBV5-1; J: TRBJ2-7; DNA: TGCGCCACCACAAGGGGCCCAGATCACTACGAGCAGTACTTC; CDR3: CATTRGPDHYEQYF
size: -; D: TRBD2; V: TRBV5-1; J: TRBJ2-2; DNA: TGCGCCAGCAGCTCTAGCGGAAGCTCGAACACCGGGGAGCTGTTTTTT; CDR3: CASSSSGSSNTGELFF
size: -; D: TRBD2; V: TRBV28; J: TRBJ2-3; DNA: TGTGCCAGCAGTTCCGGGACTAGCAGCACAGATACGCAGTATTTT; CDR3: CASSSGTSSTDTQYF
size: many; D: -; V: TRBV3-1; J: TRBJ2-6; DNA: TGTGCCAGCAGCCAAGCCGACAGTAACTCTGGGGCCAACGTCCTGACTTTC; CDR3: CASSQADSNSGANVLTF
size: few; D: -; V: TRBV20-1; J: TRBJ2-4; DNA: TGCAGTGCTCCGGACAGTACTAACGAAATAGCCAAAAACATTCAGTACTTC; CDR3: CSAPDSTNEIAKNIQYF
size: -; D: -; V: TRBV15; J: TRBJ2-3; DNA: TGTGCCACCAGCAGGGACAGTAGCACAGATACGCAGTATTTT; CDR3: CATSRDSSTDTQYF
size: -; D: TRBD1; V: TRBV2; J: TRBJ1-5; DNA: TGTGCCAGCAGTGGACAGGGTTATAGCAATCAGCCCCAGCATTTT; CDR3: CASSGQGYSNQPQHF
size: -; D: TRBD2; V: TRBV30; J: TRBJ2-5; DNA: TGTGCCTGGAGGGACCCCCCGGGGGGGATCCAGTACTTC; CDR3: CAWRDPPGGIQYF
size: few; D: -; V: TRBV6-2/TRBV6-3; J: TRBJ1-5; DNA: TGTGCCAGCAGTTACGCCGGGGGAAACCATCAGCCCCAGCATTTT; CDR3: CASSYAGGNHQPQHF
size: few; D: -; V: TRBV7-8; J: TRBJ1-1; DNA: TGTGCCAGCAGCTTAGTTGGGGGTGAAGCTTTCTTT; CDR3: CASSLVGGEAFF
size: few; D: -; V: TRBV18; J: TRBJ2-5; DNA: TGTGCCAGCTCGTCCGGTTTCCAAGAGACCCAGTACTTC; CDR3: CASSSGFQETQYF
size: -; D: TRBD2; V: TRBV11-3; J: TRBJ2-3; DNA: TGTGCCAGCAGCTTGCCCAAAAGTACGGGAGGCCGGGAAGATACGCAGTATTTT; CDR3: CASSLPKSTGGREDTQYF
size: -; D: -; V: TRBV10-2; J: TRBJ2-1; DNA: TGCGCCAGCAGTGACGGAAGGAGCGAGCAGTTCTTC; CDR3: CASSDGRSEQFF
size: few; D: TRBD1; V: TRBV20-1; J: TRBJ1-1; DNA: TGCAGTGCTAGAGATCCACAGGGGATGAACACTGAAGCTTTCTTT; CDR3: CSARDPQGMNTEAFF
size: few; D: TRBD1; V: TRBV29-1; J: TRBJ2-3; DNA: TGCAGCGTCCGGACAGGGGGCCAAACAGATACGCAGTATTTT; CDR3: CSVRTGGQTDTQYF
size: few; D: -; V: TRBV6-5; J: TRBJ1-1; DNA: TGTGCCAGCAGTTACTCGTTGCAGGGTAGAACTGAAGCTTTCTTT; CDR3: CASSYSLQGRTEAFF
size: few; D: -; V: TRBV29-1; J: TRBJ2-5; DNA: TGCAGCGTTGAGACCCAGGCGGAGACCCAGTACTTC; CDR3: CSVETQAETQYF
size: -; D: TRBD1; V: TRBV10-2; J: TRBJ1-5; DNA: TGCGCCAGCAGTCTAGGGGGGACAGGTCAGCCCCAGCATTTT; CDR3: CASSLGGTGQPQHF
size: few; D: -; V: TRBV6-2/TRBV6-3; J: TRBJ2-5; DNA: TGTGCCAGCAGTCTCACTGGGGGTTGGGAGACCCAGTACTTC; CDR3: CASSLTGGWETQYF